Each of the 21 T cell receptor beta chains below was sequenced from the same sample in a study of T cell responses to AZD1222 COVID-19 vaccine. Clones were sequenced by immunoSEQ multiplex PCR, and TCRdb holds only the in-frame ones, with some missing. The sample carries about 200,000 clones, more than 80% recorded once. The input for sequencing was peripheral blood, taken 28 days after the second dose of the MenACWY control vaccine. The receptors derive from an adult who received the MenACWY meningococcal vaccine as a control.

The J gene is TRBJ2-1, the V gene TRBV7-9; no clear D gene. CDR1 and CDR2 from the germline V gene are SEHNR and FQNEAQ (reference sequence). V was shortened by 1 base and J by 9 bases, with 10 bases between the two germline ends. The CDR3 is 13 amino acids. The CDR3 protein is CASSLGTHAEQFF. CDR3 coding DNA: TGTGCCAGCAGCTTAGGGACGCACGCTGAGCAGTTCTTC.

The chain joins TRBV20-1 to TRBJ1-4; D is unresolved. V lost 3 bases, J lost 5 bases, and 13 bases lay in between. In germline, CDR1 is DFQATT, CDR2 SNEGSKA (reference sequence). The CDR3 runs 14 residues. CDR3 amino acids: CSASGTGNNEKLFF. In DNA form, the CDR3 reads TGCAGTGCTAGTGGAACCGGGAACAATGAAAAACTGTTTTTT.

The chain combines TRBV6-5 with TRBJ1-1, with TRBD1 identical over 7 bases. The CDR3 extends over 13 amino acids. CDR1 and CDR2 from the germline V gene are MNHEY and SVGAGI. With 10 bases clipped from V and 4 bases from J, the junction kept 9 bases outside the gene matches. The CDR3 bases are TGTGCCACACGCGACAGGGAAGGCACTGAAGCTTTCTTT. This gives the protein CATRDREGTEAFF.

This chain joins TRBV5-1 and TRBJ2-7; TRBD1 agrees at 7 bases. The V gene's germline CDR1 is SGHRS and CDR2 YFSETQ. J was trimmed by 2 bases and V by 4 bases; bases with no gene match: 6. The CDR3 extends over 14 amino acids. The CDR3: CASSAGQDAYEQYF. CDR3 in DNA: TGCGCCAGCAGCGCAGGACAGGACGCCTACGAGCAGTACTTC.

The rearrangement uses TRBV4-1 and TRBJ2-7; 14 bases are a match to TRBD2. CDR1 is MGHRA, CDR2 YSYEKL, per germline. The J segment lost 5 bases and the V segment lost 5 bases, leaving 5 bases of the junction unmatched. This CDR3 contains 15 residues. The CDR3 coding sequence is TGCGCCAGCAGCAAGGGACTAGCGGGAGTCGACGAGCAGTACTTC. The encoded protein is CASSKGLAGVDEQYF.

The chain couples TRBV27 to TRBJ1-2; no clear D gene. V dropped 1 base and J dropped 9 bases, with 15 bases sitting between them. In germline, CDR1 is MNHEY, CDR2 SMNVEV (reference sequence). The CDR3 is 14 amino acids. The CDR3 region is CASSLWTHPRRYTF. In nucleotides, the CDR3 is TGTGCCAGCAGTTTATGGACCCATCCCAGGCGCTACACCTTC.

The chain is built from TRBV18 and TRBJ2-2; no clear D. CDR3 length: 14 amino acids. V gave up 2 bases and J gave up 2 bases, with 6 bases separating them. CDR1 is KGHSH and CDR2 is LQKENI in the germline V gene. CDR3 loop: CASSPNSNTGELFF. CDR3 nucleotide sequence: TGTGCCAGCTCACCAAACAGCAACACCGGGGAGCTGTTTTTT.

This chain uses TRBV29-1 with TRBJ2-5; no clear D. This CDR3 has 11 amino acids. Per the germline V gene, CDR1 is SQVTM and CDR2 is ANQGSEA. V shed 3 bases and J shed 5 bases, with 7 bases lying between them. CDR3 region: CSVDRWETQYF. CDR3 nucleotide sequence: TGCAGCGTTGACCGGTGGGAGACCCAGTACTTC.

The chain combines TRBV4-1 with TRBJ2-7; 9 bases map to TRBD2. CDR3 length equals 15 residues. Unmatched junction bases numbered 1, after V lost 1 base and J lost 0 bases. Germline V gene lookup returns CDR1 MGHRA and CDR2 YSYEKL. The CDR3 loop reads CASSQGTSVSYEQYF. CDR3 nucleotides: TGCGCCAGCAGCCAAGGGACTAGCGTCTCCTACGAGCAGTACTTC.

The chain is built from TRBV14 and TRBJ2-7, with TRBD2 matching 13 bases. The germline V gene encodes CDR1 SGHDN and CDR2 FVKESK. CDR3 length equals 15 residues. Trimming cost V 3 bases and J 4 bases; bases outside gene matches: 3. The CDR3, as DNA: TGTGCCAGCAGCCACCTGGGACTAGCGGGGTACGAGCAGTACTTC. It encodes CASSHLGLAGYEQYF.

The rearrangement joins TRBV12-3 or TRBV12-4 to TRBJ2-1; no clear D gene. The CDR3 loop spans 13 amino acids. V gave up 3 bases and J gave up 4 bases, with 7 bases separating them. The CDR3 DNA reads TGTGCCAGCAGTTTGATCACTTACAATGAGCAGTTCTTC. It yields the protein CASSLITYNEQFF.

This chain uses TRBV5-1 with TRBJ2-2, with 10 bases identical to TRBD2. Germline lookup yields CDR1 SGHRS and CDR2 YFSETQ. This CDR3 spans 16 amino acids. Trimming at V came to 3 bases and at J to 4 bases, leaving 6 bases not matched to a gene. The CDR3 is CASSSGLAVTTGELFF. The CDR3, as DNA: TGCGCCAGCAGCTCCGGACTAGCGGTTACCACCGGGGAGCTGTTTTTT.

The J gene is TRBJ2-3, the V gene TRBV30; no reliable D call. Trimming cost V 1 base and J 1 base, with 9 bases left between them. The CDR3 is made up of 14 amino acids. Germline lookup yields CDR1 GTSNPN and CDR2 SVGIG (reference sequence). In nucleotides, the CDR3 is TGTGCCTGGAGTGCAGGTCTCGGCACAGATACGCAGTATTTT. Translated, it gives CAWSAGLGTDTQYF. Full variable domain (remainder filled in from reference TRBV30 and TRBJ2-3): SQTIHQWPATLVQPVGSPLSLECTVEGTSNPNLYWYRQAAGRGLQLLFYSVGIGQISSEVPQNLSASRPQDRQFILSSKKLLLSDSGFYLCAWSAGLGTDTQYFGPGTRLTVL.

The V and J genes are TRBV25-1 and TRBJ2-7; D possibly uses TRBD1 or TRBD2 (5 bases each). This CDR3 has 14 residues. V gave up 5 bases and J gave up 2 bases, with 13 bases separating them. Germline V lookup: CDR1 MGHDK, CDR2 SYGVNS. The CDR3 reads CASSSWDGTYEQYF. CDR3 bases: TGTGCCAGCAGTTCTTGGGACGGAACCTACGAGCAGTACTTC.

The chain combines TRBV6-4 with TRBJ1-3; the D is unclear. Trimming took off 4 bases at V and 3 bases at J, with 7 bases between the two ends. The germline V gene encodes CDR1 MRHNA and CDR2 SNTAGT. This CDR3 spans 13 amino acids. CDR3 sequence reads: CASSVEVGNTIYF. CDR3 DNA sequence: TGTGCCAGCAGTGTGGAAGTTGGAAACACCATATATTTT.

The chain combines TRBV13 with TRBJ2-1; D is uncertain. This CDR3 comprises 14 residues. The germline V gene has CDR1 PRHDT and CDR2 FYEKMQ (reference sequence). V dropped 5 bases and J dropped 5 bases, with 13 bases sitting between them. CDR3 residues: CASSLTTINNEQFF. Here the CDR3 DNA reads TGTGCCAGCAGCCTTACCACCATAAACAATGAGCAGTTCTTC. Drawing the rest from reference TRBV13 and TRBJ2-1, the complete variable domain is AAGVIQSPRHLIKEKRETATLKCYPIPRHDTVYWYQQGPGQDPQFLISFYEKMQSDKGSIPDRFSAQQFSDYHSELNMSSLELGDSALYFCASSLTTINNEQFFGPGTRLTVL.

The V gene is TRBV24-1, the J gene TRBJ2-1; 10 bases are shared with TRBD2. The CDR3 runs to 16 residues. The V segment lost 4 bases and the J segment 4 bases; nucleotides outside the gene matches: 6. Germline V CDR1 and CDR2: KGHDR, SFDVKD. CDR3 nucleotide sequence: TGTGCCACCAGTGACCCTGGGACTAGCGTATACAATGAGCAGTTCTTC. Amino acid sequence: CATSDPGTSVYNEQFF.

CDR3 nucleotide sequence: TGTGCCAGCAGCGTGGGACAGATACTTAACTATGGCTACACCTTC. Translated, it gives CASSVGQILNYGYTF. This rearrangement joins TRBV9 to TRBJ1-2, with 7 bases identical to TRBD1. Trimming at V came to 2 bases and at J to 1 base, leaving 5 bases not matched to a gene. The V gene's germline CDR1 is SGDLS and CDR2 YYNGEE. CDR3 length equals 15 residues.

This sequence joins TRBV18 and TRBJ2-1; D gene ambiguous. This CDR3 has 15 amino acids. Trimming stripped 3 bases from V and 0 bases from J, with 9 bases between. CDR1 is KGHSH and CDR2 is LQKENI in the germline V gene. The CDR3 sequence is CASSPVVSSYNEQFF. The CDR3 nucleotides read TGTGCCAGCTCACCTGTTGTGAGCTCCTACAATGAGCAGTTCTTC.

V and J are TRBV28 and TRBJ2-5; D tentatively reads TRBD1 or TRBD2 (5 bases each). The germline gives CDR1 MDHEN, CDR2 SYDVKM. Trimming cost V 5 bases and J 2 bases, with 12 bases left between them. The CDR3 has 14 residues. CDR3 in DNA: TGTGCCAGCAGTCCCGGGACGGCTCAAGAGACCCAGTACTTC. Amino acid sequence: CASSPGTAQETQYF.

A few counts support this clone. J is TRBJ2-2 and V is TRBV10-3; the match to TRBD1 covers 7 bases. Germline CDR1 reads ENHRY; CDR2 reads SYGVKD. With 11 bases clipped from V and 10 bases from J, the junction kept 10 bases outside the gene matches. The CDR3 runs to 12 residues. The CDR3 DNA follows: TGTGCCGCCTCGGGACAGCGCGTGGAGCTGTTTTTT. This gives the protein CAASGQRVELFF.